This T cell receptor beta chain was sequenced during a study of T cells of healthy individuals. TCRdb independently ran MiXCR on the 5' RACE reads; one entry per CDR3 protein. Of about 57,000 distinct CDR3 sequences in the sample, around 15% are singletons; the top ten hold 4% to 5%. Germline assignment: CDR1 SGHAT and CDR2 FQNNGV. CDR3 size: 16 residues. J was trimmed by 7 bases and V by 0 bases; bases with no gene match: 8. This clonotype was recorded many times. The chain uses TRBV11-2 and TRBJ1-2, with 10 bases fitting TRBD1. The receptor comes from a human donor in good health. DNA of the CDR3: TGTGCCAGCAGCTTAGACCTTACCGGGACAGGGGCTGGCTACACCTTC. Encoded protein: CASSLDLTGTGAGYTF. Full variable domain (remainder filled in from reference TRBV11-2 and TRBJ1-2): EAGVAQSPRYKIIEKRQSVAFWCNPISGHATLYWYQQILGQGPKLLIQFQNNGVVDDSQLPKDRFSAERLKGVDSTLKIQPAKLEDSAVYLCASSLDLTGTGAGYTFGSGTRLTVV.